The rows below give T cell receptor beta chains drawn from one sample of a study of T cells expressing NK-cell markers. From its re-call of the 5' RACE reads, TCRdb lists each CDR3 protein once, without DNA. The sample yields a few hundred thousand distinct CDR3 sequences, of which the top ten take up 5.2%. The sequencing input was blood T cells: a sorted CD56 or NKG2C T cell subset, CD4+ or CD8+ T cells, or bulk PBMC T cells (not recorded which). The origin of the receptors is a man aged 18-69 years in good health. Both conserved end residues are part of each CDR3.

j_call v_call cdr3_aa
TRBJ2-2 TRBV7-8 CASSLGGNIANTGELFF
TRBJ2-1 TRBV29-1 CSPAKGTNEQFF
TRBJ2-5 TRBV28 CASSTPSEGLGETQYF
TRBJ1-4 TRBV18 CASSPSNRWDSRVPTNEKLFF
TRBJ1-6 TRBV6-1 CASSSILNSPLHF
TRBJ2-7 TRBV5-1 CASRGFVVYEQYF
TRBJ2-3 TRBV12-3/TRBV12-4 CASSSEYTDTQYF
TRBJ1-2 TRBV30 CAWSAPGKRSNYGYTF
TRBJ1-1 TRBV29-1 CSVAPELMNTEAFF
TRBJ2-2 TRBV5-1 CASSLTRGTGELFF
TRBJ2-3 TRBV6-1 CASSWGLAGGLYTDTQYF
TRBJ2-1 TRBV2 CARELGDRGANEQFF
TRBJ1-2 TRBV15 CATSRGTGSDGYTF
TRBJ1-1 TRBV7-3 CASSATTGLIGEAFF
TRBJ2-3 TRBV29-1 CSLRRGVGDTQYF
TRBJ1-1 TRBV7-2 CASSLDSPMNTEAFF
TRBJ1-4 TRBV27 CASSLRTGWAEKLFF
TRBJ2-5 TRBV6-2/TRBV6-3 CASSYSSSGRKETQYF
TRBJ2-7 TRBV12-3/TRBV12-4 CASSLAGGAAYEQYF
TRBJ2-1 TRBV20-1 CSPDPPNEQFF
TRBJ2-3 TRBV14 CASSQGLAGGLTQYF
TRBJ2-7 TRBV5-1 CASSPSIGPEQYF
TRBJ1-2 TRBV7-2 CASSPDTYYGYTF
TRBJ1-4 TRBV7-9 CASSRGALATNEKLFF
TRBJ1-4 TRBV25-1 CASRGDRGLRKLFF
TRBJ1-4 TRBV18 CASSPLGGGEKLFF
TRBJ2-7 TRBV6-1 CASSEGGAGGYEQYF
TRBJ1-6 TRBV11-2 CASSSEGTGGSPLHF
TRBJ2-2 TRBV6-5 CASSLEGTGGIGELFF
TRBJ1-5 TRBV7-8 CASSSLERPIAQPQHF
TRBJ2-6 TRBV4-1 CASSHGSSSGANVLTF
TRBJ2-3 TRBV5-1 CASSLDLLSVDTQYF
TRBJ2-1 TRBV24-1 CATSETDRGRRNEQFF
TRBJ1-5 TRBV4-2 CASSQDPASAQHF
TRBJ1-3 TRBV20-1 CSAAGRPGNTIYF
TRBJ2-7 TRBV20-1 CSVSSVSIYEQYF
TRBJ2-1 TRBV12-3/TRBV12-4 CASSRLAGGLYNEQFF
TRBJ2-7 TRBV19 CASSRGLAVSSYEQYF
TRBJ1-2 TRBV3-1 CASSQYLDTFYGYTF
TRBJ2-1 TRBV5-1 CASGLEVSYNEQFF
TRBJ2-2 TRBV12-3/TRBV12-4 CASSPNSGGASGELFF
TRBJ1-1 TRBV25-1 CASSERGRGPTEAFF
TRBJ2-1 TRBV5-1 CASSLDARTNEQFF
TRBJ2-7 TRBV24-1 CATSTRDRPREQYF
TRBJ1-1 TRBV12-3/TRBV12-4 CASGTGNLNTEAFF
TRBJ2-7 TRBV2 CASMRQGFNPYF
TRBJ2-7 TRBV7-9 CASSRGTWEQYF
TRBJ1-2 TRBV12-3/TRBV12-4 CASSPFPGQRGYTF
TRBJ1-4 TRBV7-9 CASSPRGMANEKLFF
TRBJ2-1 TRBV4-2 CASSQAAGGLYNEQFF
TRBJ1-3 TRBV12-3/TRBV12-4 CASSLVGRKTGNTIYF
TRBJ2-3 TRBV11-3 CASSLGGLPDTQYF
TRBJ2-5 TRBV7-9 CASSVTSETQYF